This T cell receptor beta chain was recovered during a study of low-dose radiotherapy and immunotherapy resistance in tumors. Time point reported: after trial treatment. Treatment defined: LDRT plus nivolumab, ipilimumab, low-dose cyclophosphamide and aspirin (RACIN trial). Primers used for first-strand cDNA, a TRAV- and TRBV-specific set, covered both alpha and beta chains. The TCRs were subjected to amplification over roughly 18 PCR cycles employing a constant-region primer in conjunction with a V-primer adapter. One entry per CDR3 protein, called by TCRdb with MiXCR from the reads. The sample consists of tens of thousands of distinct CDR3 sequences, about 20% of them appearing once. Many counts were recorded for this clonotype. The sample here was PBMCs, taken after low-dose radiotherapy plus immunotherapy. This receptor was taken from a female donor with ovarian cancer.

The DNA of the CDR3 is TGTGCCAGCAGTGACGGGACAGGCCTAGGAACAGATACGCAGTATTTT. This translates into CASSDGTGLGTDTQYF. The chain is built from TRBV6-2 or TRBV6-3 and TRBJ2-3; 8 bases are shared with TRBD1. V trimming: 5 bases; J trimming: 3 bases; junction bases outside the gene matches: 10. The CDR3 has 16 amino acids. Germline-derived CDR1 and CDR2 are MNHEY and SVGEGT.